The 26 T cell receptor beta chains given below trace back to one sample, sequenced in a study of molecular identifiers for immune sequencing clone quantification (dated by TCRdb to the late 2010s). Library creation used PCR. Sequenced on a NextSeq 500. TCRdb handled the public reads itself, with Q25 trimming in fastp and clone calling in MiXCR, and kept productive beta chains. One record per CDR3 amino acid sequence lists the most common genes and DNA. Present in this sample are about 630,000 distinct CDR3 sequences, about 25% of which were seen just once. 0.7% to 0.95% of the sample comes from the top ten. Sequencing was done on a sample of naive CD8+ T cells from blood, with Jurkat cell RNA spiked in. The cell subset or site label, as the study defines it: FACS-sorted CD8+CD4-CCR7+CD45RA+ naive T cells. The receptor source for this set is a human donor in good health. Some libraries in this study had Jurkat cell RNA spiked in.

This clonotype came up many times. The chain uses TRBV9 and TRBJ1-1; unclear D gene. Germline V CDR1 and CDR2: SGDLS, YYNGEE. V was trimmed by 4 bases and J by 1 base, leaving 17 bases between them. CDR3 size: 16 residues. Here the CDR3 reads CASSPRGRERNTEAFF. The CDR3 nucleotides are TGTGCCAGCAGCCCCCGAGGGAGGGAGAGGAACACTGAAGCTTTCTTT. The full variable domain, in which reference TRBV9 and TRBJ1-1 provide the parts outside the CDR3, is DSGVTQTPKHLITATGQRVTLRCSPRSGDLSVYWYQQSLDQGLQFLIQYYNGEERAKGNILERFSAQQFPDLHSELNLSSLELGDSALYFCASSPRGRERNTEAFFGQGTRLTVV.

This clonotype was recorded many times. The chain joins TRBV20-1 to TRBJ1-6; perhaps TRBD1 as D (5 bases). Looked up from germline, CDR1 is DFQATT and CDR2 is SNEGSKA (reference sequence). This CDR3 has 16 amino acids. V lost 0 bases, J lost 7 bases, and 16 bases lay in between. In DNA form, the CDR3 reads TGCAGTGCTAGAGAGGTTGGGGACTCAAGAAATTCACCCCTCCACTTT. The encoded protein is CSAREVGDSRNSPLHF.

This clonotype was detected a few times. The chain is built from TRBV19 and TRBJ2-7; D possibly uses TRBD1 or TRBD2 (6 bases each). CDR3 length equals 16 residues. CDR1 and CDR2 from the germline V gene are LNHDA and SQIVND (reference sequence). Between the trimmed V and J ends, which lost 5 bases and 4 bases, there was a span of 21 bases. The CDR3 protein is CASSARTASEGYEQYF. CDR3 nucleotide sequence: TGTGCCAGTAGTGCGCGGACAGCTAGCGAGGGTTACGAGCAGTACTTC.

The chain uses TRBV19 and TRBJ1-2; maybe TRBD1 (6 bases). Germline V gene lookup returns CDR1 LNHDA and CDR2 SQIVND (reference sequence). V lost 1 base, J lost 7 bases, and 19 bases lay in between. The CDR3 runs to 16 residues. CDR3 region: CASSIGGRGSPGGYTF. The CDR3 region has the DNA TGTGCCAGTAGTATAGGGGGCAGGGGCTCCCCCGGTGGCTACACCTTC.

The chain links TRBV28 to TRBJ1-1, with a tentative D call TRBD1 (5 bases). The length of the CDR3 is 14 residues. Looked up from germline, CDR1 is MDHEN and CDR2 is SYDVKM. V was cut by 3 bases and J by 11 bases, with 19 bases left in between. CDR3 amino acids: CASSFGPGPPAAFF. The CDR3 DNA sequence: TGTGCCAGCAGTTTTGGGCCGGGGCCCCCTGCCGCTTTCTTT.

This clonotype was detected many times. The rearrangement links TRBV7-9 to TRBJ2-3; the D gene could be TRBD1 or TRBD2 (6 bases each). Germline lookup yields CDR1 SEHNR and CDR2 FQNEAQ (reference sequence). The CDR3 sequence is 16 residues long. The ends were cut back, 1 base at V and 4 bases at J, with 15 bases in the middle. The CDR3 coding sequence is TGTGCCAGCAGCTTAGGGGCAGGGGAGGCTCCAGATACGCAGTATTTT. It is translated as CASSLGAGEAPDTQYF.

The J gene is TRBJ1-4, the V gene TRBV4-3; TRBD1 matches at 8 bases. CDR1 LGHNA and CDR2 YSLEER come from the germline V gene. Trimming at V came to 0 bases and at J to 7 bases, leaving 4 bases not matched to a gene. This CDR3 region has 15 residues. The DNA for the CDR3 is TGCGCCAGCAGCCAAGAACTCGGACAGGGTGAAAAACTGTTTTTT. This codes for CASSQELGQGEKLFF.

A few counts support this clonotype. The chain employs TRBV24-1 and TRBJ2-7, with 7 positions matching TRBD1. Germline V gives CDR1 KGHDR, CDR2 SFDVKD. With 5 bases clipped from V and 1 base from J, the junction kept 10 bases outside the gene matches. The CDR3 has 16 residues. The CDR3 loop is CATSARGTGDSYEQYF. Here the CDR3 DNA reads TGTGCCACCAGTGCCCGAGGAACAGGGGATTCCTACGAGCAGTACTTC.

Points on this clonotype: One end of the junction is discordant with germline, which a read error may explain. In DNA, the CDR3 is TGTGCCTGGACCAGGGACTCCTACGCGCAGTACTTC. Amino acids: CAWTRDSYAQYF. The genes are TRBV30 and TRBJ2-7, with a weak D call TRBD2 (6 bases). The germline CDR1 and CDR2 sequences are GTSNPN and SVGIG (reference sequence). The CDR3 is 12 residues long.

Comments on this clonotype: A much larger clonotype is one base distant, so this may be a read error. For the CDR3, the DNA is TGTGCCAGCAGCCCTTCGACAGGGGGAACGGAGACCCAGTACTTC. It encodes CASSPSTGGTETQYF. The rearrangement uses TRBV7-9 and TRBJ2-5; 9 nucleotides agree with TRBD1. The junction had 9 bases not matched to a gene; V was cut back by 5 bases and J by 5 bases. Germline CDR1 SEHNR, CDR2 FQNEAQ (reference sequence). The CDR3 length is 15 residues.

The CDR3 DNA reads as TGTGCCAGCAGCTTAGGGACAGCCTCAAGGTTCTTC. Its protein is CASSLGTASRFF. The rearrangement joins TRBV7-9 to TRBJ2-1; possible D gene TRBD1, 6 bases. The CDR3 sequence is 12 residues long. The germline V gene has CDR1 SEHNR and CDR2 FQNEAQ (reference sequence). V was cut by 1 base and J by 15 bases, with 13 bases left in between.

This chain joins TRBV29-1 and TRBJ2-7, with D possibly matching TRBD1 (6 bases). Trimming cost V 4 bases and J 2 bases, with 12 bases left between them. Germline lookup yields CDR1 SQVTM and CDR2 ANQGSEA. The CDR3 consists of 13 residues. CDR3 bases: TGCAGCGTTGGACCCACAGGGACCTACGAGCAGTACTTC. It specifies CSVGPTGTYEQYF.

Notes on this clonotype: This may be a read error: a much more frequent sequence differs by one nucleotide. The chain couples TRBV27 to TRBJ2-2; D gene unclear. The germline V gene encodes CDR1 MNHEY and CDR2 SMNVEV (reference sequence). The CDR3 is made up of 15 amino acids. The DNA of the CDR3 is TGTGCCAGCAGTTTGGAACCCAAGAACGCCGGGGAGCTGTTTTTT. Protein product: CASSLEPKNAGELFF.

The genes are TRBV3-1 and TRBJ2-5; 8 positions match TRBD2. Germline V lookup: CDR1 LGHDT, CDR2 YNNKEL (reference sequence). The CDR3 covers 15 residues. V trimming: 3 bases; J trimming: 2 bases; junction bases outside the gene matches: 5. The CDR3 is CASSHVAGGQETQYF. CDR3 nucleotides: TGTGCCAGCAGCCATGTTGCGGGGGGACAAGAGACCCAGTACTTC.

On this clonotype itself: Since a much larger clone is just one base distant, this may be a read error. The J gene is TRBJ1-1, the V gene TRBV28, with D possibly matching TRBD1 (5 bases). CDR3 length: 14 amino acids. The V gene's germline CDR1 is MDHEN and CDR2 SYDVKM. CDR3 sequence reads: CASSVTAEDTDAFF. CDR3 coding DNA: TGTGCCAGCAGTGTGACAGCCGAGGACACTGACGCTTTCTTT.

This rearrangement joins TRBV14 to TRBJ1-5; 7 bases match TRBD1. CDR1 SGHDN and CDR2 FVKESK come from the germline V gene. After removal of 6 bases from V and 4 bases from J, the junction contained 9 bases not matched to a gene. The CDR3 covers 15 residues. This chain's CDR3 is CASRSRGRRNQPQHF. CDR3 DNA: TGTGCCAGCAGAAGCAGGGGGAGGCGGAATCAGCCCCAGCATTTT.

In the case of this clonotype: One base away lies a much larger clone, so this may be a sequencing read error. The chain carries TRBV6-2 or TRBV6-3 and TRBJ1-5; no reliable D call. The CDR3 length is 14 residues. Germline CDR1 is MNHEY and CDR2 is SVGEGT. The V end lost 4 bases, the J end lost 3 bases, and 10 bases lay between the germline ends. CDR3 DNA sequence: TGTGCCAGCAGTTTCTCAGCCCCCAATCAGCCCCAGCATTTT. This gives the protein CASSFSAPNQPQHF.

This chain links TRBV28 with TRBJ2-1; 9 nucleotides align to TRBD1. CDR1 and CDR2 from the germline V gene are MDHEN and SYDVKM. Germline trimming cut 6 bases from V and 6 bases from J; bases unmatched to any gene: 9. The CDR3 runs 15 residues. The CDR3 sequence: CASREGQGLSNEQFF. The CDR3 bases are TGTGCCAGCAGGGAGGGACAGGGATTATCCAATGAGCAGTTCTTC.

This clonotype was recorded at least ten times. The gene calls are TRBV4-3 and TRBJ1-2, with no clear D. Germline-derived CDR1 and CDR2 are LGHNA and YSLEER. The V end was cut by 1 base, the J end by 4 bases, with 13 bases between. This CDR3 spans 15 amino acids. Here the CDR3 reads CASSQGRNWGYGYTF. In DNA form, the CDR3 reads TGCGCCAGCAGCCAAGGAAGGAATTGGGGCTATGGCTACACCTTC.

This clonotype was counted a single time. A clone one base away is much larger, so this may be a read error. The chain joins TRBV28 to TRBJ2-7; D unresolved. CDR3 length equals 14 residues. Germline V gene lookup returns CDR1 MDHEN and CDR2 SYDVKM. Trimming left V 6 bases short and J 2 bases short, with 14 bases between. In DNA, the CDR3 is TGTGCCAGCAGGCCCCTCTTGGTTGCCTACGAGCAGTACTTC. Its translation is CASRPLLVAYEQYF.

This clonotype was picked up a small number of times. The V and J genes are TRBV28 and TRBJ2-1, with no clear D. The CDR3 length is 13 residues. The V and J ends lost 3 bases and 7 bases respectively, with 10 bases between them. Germline CDR1 and CDR2: MDHEN and SYDVKM. This chain's CDR3 is CASSFRVLNEQFF. The CDR3 DNA sequence: TGTGCCAGCAGTTTTAGGGTTCTGAATGAGCAGTTCTTC.

The sample holds many counts of this clonotype. The chain is built from TRBV14 and TRBJ2-5; tentatively, D is TRBD2 (6 bases). Germline loops: CDR1 SGHDN, CDR2 FVKESK. The CDR3 length is 14 residues. Between the trimmed V and J ends, which lost 0 bases and 5 bases, there was a span of 10 bases. This CDR3 is CASSQETSSETQYF. CDR3 nucleotides: TGTGCCAGCAGCCAAGAGACTAGTTCCGAGACCCAGTACTTC.

This clonotype was found once. This may be a read error: a much more frequent sequence differs by one nucleotide. The rearrangement uses TRBV6-5 and TRBJ2-6, with D tentatively TRBD1 (5 bases). The CDR3 runs 12 residues. CDR1 is MNHEY, CDR2 SVGAGI, per germline. CDR3 coding DNA: TGTGCCAGTCTGTCTGGGGCCCACGTCCTGACTTTC. Translating it yields CASLSGAHVLTF.

The chain is built from TRBV29-1 and TRBJ2-3; 8 nucleotides align to TRBD2. CDR3 length equals 16 residues. With 5 bases clipped from V and 0 bases from J, the junction kept 10 bases outside the gene matches. The germline V gene encodes CDR1 SQVTM and CDR2 ANQGSEA. CDR3 in amino acids: CSVLGLDGVSTDTQYF. The CDR3 coding sequence is TGCAGCGTTTTGGGACTAGATGGGGTGAGCACAGATACGCAGTATTTT.

This clonotype was observed at least ten times. The chain combines TRBV6-5 with TRBJ1-5; D gene uncertain. The germline V gene encodes CDR1 MNHEY and CDR2 SVGAGI. The V and J ends lost 6 bases and 9 bases respectively, with 12 bases between them. This CDR3 comprises 12 residues. CDR3 in DNA: TGTGCCAGCAGGGTTTCGGGAGGGCCCCAGCATTTT. Its translation is CASRVSGGPQHF.

This clonotype was seen many times. This chain joins TRBV27 and TRBJ2-2; D is unresolved. This CDR3 spans 14 amino acids. Germline CDR1 MNHEY, CDR2 SMNVEV (reference sequence). V gave up 8 bases and J gave up 6 bases, with 16 bases separating them. The CDR3 here is CASGNHRHPGELFF. The CDR3 nucleotides are TGTGCCAGCGGGAATCACCGACATCCCGGGGAGCTGTTTTTT.